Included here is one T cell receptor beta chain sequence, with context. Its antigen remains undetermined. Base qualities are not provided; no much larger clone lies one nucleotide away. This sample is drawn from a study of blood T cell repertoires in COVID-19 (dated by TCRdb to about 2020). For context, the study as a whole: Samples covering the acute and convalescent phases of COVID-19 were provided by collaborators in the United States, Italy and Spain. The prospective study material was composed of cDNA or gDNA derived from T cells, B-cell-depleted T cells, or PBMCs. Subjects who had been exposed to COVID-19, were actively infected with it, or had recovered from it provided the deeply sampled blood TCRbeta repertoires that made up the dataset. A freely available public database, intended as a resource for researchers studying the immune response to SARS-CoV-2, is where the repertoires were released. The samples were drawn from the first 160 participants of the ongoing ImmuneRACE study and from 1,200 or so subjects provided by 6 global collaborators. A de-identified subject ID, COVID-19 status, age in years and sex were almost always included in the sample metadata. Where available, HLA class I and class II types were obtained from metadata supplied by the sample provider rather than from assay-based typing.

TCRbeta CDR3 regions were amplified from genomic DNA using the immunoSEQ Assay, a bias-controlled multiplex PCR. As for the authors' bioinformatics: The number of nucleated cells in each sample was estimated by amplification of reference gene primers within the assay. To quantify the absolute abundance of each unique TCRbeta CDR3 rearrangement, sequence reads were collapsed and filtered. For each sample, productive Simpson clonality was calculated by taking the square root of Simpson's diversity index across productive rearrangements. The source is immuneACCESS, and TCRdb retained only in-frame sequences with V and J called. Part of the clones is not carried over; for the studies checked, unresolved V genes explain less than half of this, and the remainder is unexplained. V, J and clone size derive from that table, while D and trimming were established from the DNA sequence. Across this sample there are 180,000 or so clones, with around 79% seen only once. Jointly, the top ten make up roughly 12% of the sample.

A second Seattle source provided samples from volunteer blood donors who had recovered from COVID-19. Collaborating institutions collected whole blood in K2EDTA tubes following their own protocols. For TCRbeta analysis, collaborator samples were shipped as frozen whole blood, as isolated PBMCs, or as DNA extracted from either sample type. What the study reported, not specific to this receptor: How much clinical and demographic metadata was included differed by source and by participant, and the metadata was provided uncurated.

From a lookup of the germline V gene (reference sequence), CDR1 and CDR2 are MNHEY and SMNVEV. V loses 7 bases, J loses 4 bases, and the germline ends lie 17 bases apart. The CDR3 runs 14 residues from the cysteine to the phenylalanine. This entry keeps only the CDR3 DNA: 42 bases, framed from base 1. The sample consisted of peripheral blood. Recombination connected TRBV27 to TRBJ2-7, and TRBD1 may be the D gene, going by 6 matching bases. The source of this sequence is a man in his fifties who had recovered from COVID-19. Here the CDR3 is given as CASTFNDRIYEQYF. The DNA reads TGTGCCAGCACCTTCAACGACAGGATATACGAGCAGTACTTC.